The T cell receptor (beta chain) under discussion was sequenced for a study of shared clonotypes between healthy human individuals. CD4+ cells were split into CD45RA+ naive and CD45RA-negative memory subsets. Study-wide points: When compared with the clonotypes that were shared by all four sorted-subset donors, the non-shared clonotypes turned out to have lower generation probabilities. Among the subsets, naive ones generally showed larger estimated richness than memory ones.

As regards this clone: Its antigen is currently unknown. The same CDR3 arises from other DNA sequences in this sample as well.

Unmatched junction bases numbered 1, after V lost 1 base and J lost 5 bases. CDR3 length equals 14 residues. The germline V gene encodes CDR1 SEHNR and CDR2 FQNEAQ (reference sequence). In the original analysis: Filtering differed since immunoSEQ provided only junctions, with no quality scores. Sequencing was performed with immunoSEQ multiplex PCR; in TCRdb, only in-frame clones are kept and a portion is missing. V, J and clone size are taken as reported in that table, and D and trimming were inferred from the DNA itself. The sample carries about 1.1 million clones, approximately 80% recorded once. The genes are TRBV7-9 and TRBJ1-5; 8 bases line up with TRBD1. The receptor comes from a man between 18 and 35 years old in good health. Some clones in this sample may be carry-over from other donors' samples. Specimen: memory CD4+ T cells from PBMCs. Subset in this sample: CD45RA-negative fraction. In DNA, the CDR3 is TGTGCCAGCAGCTTAGGGACAGGGTATCAGCCCCAGCATTTT. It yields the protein CASSLGTGYQPQHF.